This T cell receptor (beta chain) was found in a study of cytomegalovirus exposure and HLA in healthy donors. Study at large: Genotyping showed 70% to 90% of fewer than 500 donors falling in the Caucasian-associated ancestry cluster. Study-wide findings and caveats: The study designated around 150 TCR beta chains cytomegalovirus-associated.

The PCR employed 60 Vbeta primers together with 13 Jbeta primers. TCRdb's copy holds only in-frame clones and misses some; the assay was immunoSEQ multiplex PCR. This sample carries around 92,000 clones, approximately 84% of them seen once, and the ten largest clones take roughly 1.3%. V shed 3 bases and J shed 6 bases, with 13 bases lying between them. The germline gives CDR1 SGHDT, CDR2 YYEEEE. The CDR3 runs 14 residues. Of note for this clone: Its antigen is unidentified.

The origin of this receptor is a girl aged 2 to 9 in good health and CMV-seropositive. The chain uses TRBV5-6 and TRBJ1-5, with a possible D match to TRBD1 (5 bases). The source material was PBMCs. The chain's CDR3 is CASSWRAGPQPQHF. As DNA, the CDR3 is TGTGCCAGCAGCTGGCGTGCAGGGCCTCAGCCCCAGCATTTT.